One TCR beta chain is described in this entry. The data were taken from a study of OX40 agonist ivuxolimab in advanced cancers. Germline assignment: CDR1 SGHNT and CDR2 YYREEE (reference sequence). The CDR3 runs 14 residues. With 0 bases removed from V and 1 base from J, the gap between germline ends came to 4 bases. The data were produced by immunoSEQ multiplex PCR, yet TCRdb's version contains in-frame clones alone and is incomplete. The sample consists of tens of thousands of clones, about 81% of them appearing once. Here the sequenced sample was CD4+ or CD8+ T cells sorted from blood, taken in a trial of the OX40 agonist ivuxolimab. This TCR was sampled from an adult with an advanced solid tumor such as melanoma, head and neck, liver or kidney cancer. The chain recombines TRBV5-4 with TRBJ2-2; D unresolved. CDR3 residues: CASSLEVNTGELFF. The CDR3 DNA reads as TGTGCCAGCAGCTTGGAGGTGAACACCGGGGAGCTGTTTTTT.